The clone carrying this TCR beta chain was seen repeatedly, ten times or more. Antigen: not known. Researchers amplified the TCR beta CDR3 regions from RNA transcripts. An initial round of RT-PCR targeting the TCR CDR3 relied on the HTBI primer set. MiXCR, applied by TCRdb to the multiplex PCR reads, yields one record per CDR3 protein. The sample has approximately 370,000 distinct CDR3 sequences, about 17% seen once. The V segment lost 2 bases and the J segment 10 bases; nucleotides outside the gene matches: 5. The V gene's germline CDR1 is SEHNR and CDR2 FQNEAQ (reference sequence). CDR3 size: 14 residues. Participants, patients aged 18 to 65, had newly diagnosed hyperthyroidism with a duration under 2 months. The data were obtained in a study of T cells in Graves' hyperthyroidism and ophthalmopathy. Points from the study as a whole: Blood also showed most of the thyroid clonotypes that were expanded above 0.001.

The chain recombines TRBV7-9 with TRBJ2-1; 10 nucleotides line up with TRBD2. Sequenced material: blood. This TCR came from a woman between 25 and 40 years old with Graves' hyperthyroidism that later progressed to Graves' ophthalmopathy. The CDR3 loop is CASSLPSGSSEQFF. The CDR3 region has the DNA TGTGCCAGCAGCTTACCTAGCGGGAGTAGCGAGCAGTTCTTC.